This T cell receptor beta chain was obtained from a study of blood T cell repertoires in COVID-19. This clone is a singleton in its sample. This CDR3 region has 15 residues. From germline, CDR1 is MGHRA and CDR2 YSYEKL. V shed 2 bases and J shed 4 bases, with 11 bases lying between them. Method: immunoSEQ multiplex PCR; TCRdb's copy keeps in-frame clones and lacks some. The table shows some 48,000 clones, with roughly 87% occurring only once. The receptor was derived from a woman older than 75 with acute or convalescent COVID-19. Sequenced sample: peripheral blood. V usage is TRBV4-1 and J usage is TRBJ2-2; tentative D call: TRBD1 (6 bases). The CDR3 nucleotides read TGCGCCAGCAGCCAATGGGGGCTTAGCACCGGGGAGCTGTTTTTT. It codes for CASSQWGLSTGELFF.